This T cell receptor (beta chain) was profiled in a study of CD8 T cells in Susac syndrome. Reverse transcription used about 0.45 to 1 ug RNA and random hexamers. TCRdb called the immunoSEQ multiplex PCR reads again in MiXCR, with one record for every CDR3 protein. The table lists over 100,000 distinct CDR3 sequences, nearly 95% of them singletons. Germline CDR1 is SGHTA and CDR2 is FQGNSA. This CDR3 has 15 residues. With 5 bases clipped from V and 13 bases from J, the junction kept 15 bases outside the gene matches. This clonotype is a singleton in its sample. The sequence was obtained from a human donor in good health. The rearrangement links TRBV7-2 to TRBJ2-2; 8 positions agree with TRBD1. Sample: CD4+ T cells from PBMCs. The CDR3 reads CASSIGQGGAGRLFF. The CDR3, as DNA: TGTGCCAGCAGCATCGGACAGGGAGGAGCTGGACGGCTGTTTTTT.